The next 7 T cell receptor beta chains were all read from a single sample in a study of blood T cells in healthy people across ages. Sample-barcoded 5' priming and a J-beta primer mix drove a second PCR of about 6 to 12 cycles. TCRdb reanalysed the 5' RACE reads using MiXCR and keeps one entry per CDR3 protein. The sample has roughly 500,000 distinct CDR3 sequences, 27% seen once; the top ten hold 18%. Sequencing was done on a sample of blood. The source is a woman aged 70-85 years in good health.

This clonotype was detected many times. This rearrangement joins TRBV15 to TRBJ2-5; D may match TRBD1 or TRBD2 (6 bases each). Germline CDR1 is LNHNV and CDR2 is YYDKDF (reference sequence). This CDR3 has 15 amino acids. With 0 bases removed from V and 5 bases from J, the gap between germline ends came to 13 bases. CDR3 nucleotides: TGTGCCACCAGCAGAGATAACGGGGGCCAGGAGACCCAGTACTTC. It yields the protein CATSRDNGGQETQYF.

V gene TRBV29-1 combines with J gene TRBJ2-5; the match to TRBD1 covers 7 bases. TRBJ2-7 matches the DNA end more closely, so the J call is doubtful. The germline gives CDR1 SQVTM, CDR2 ANQGSEA. The CDR3 loop spans 13 amino acids. CDR3 in DNA: TGCAGCGTTGGTGACAGGGCTTCGTACGAGCAGTACTTC. It encodes CSVGDRASYEQYF.

In its sample, this clonotype was seen a few times. The chain links TRBV10-3 to TRBJ1-1, with D unresolved. Germline V CDR1 and CDR2: ENHRY, SYGVKD. The length of the CDR3 is 11 residues. V lost 4 bases, J lost 5 bases, and 5 bases lay in between. CDR3 amino acids: CAISAGTEAFF. The CDR3 nucleotides are TGTGCCATCAGTGCGGGGACTGAAGCTTTCTTT.

The rearrangement links TRBV20-1 to TRBJ2-1; D is unclear. The CDR3 length is 13 residues. With 3 bases removed from V and 0 bases from J, the gap between germline ends came to 6 bases. Germline CDR1 and CDR2: DFQATT and SNEGSKA (reference sequence). CDR3 region: CSASKSSYNEQFF. Written as DNA, the CDR3 is TGCAGTGCTAGCAAGAGCTCCTACAATGAGCAGTTCTTC.

A few counts support this clonotype. The CDR3 region is CSVDEGWTGAHEQYF. CDR3 in DNA: TGCAGCGTTGACGAAGGTTGGACAGGGGCCCACGAGCAGTACTTC. The rearrangement joins TRBV29-1 to TRBJ2-7, with TRBD1 matching 9 bases. J was trimmed by 5 bases and V by 3 bases; bases with no gene match: 11. The CDR3 spans 15 residues. Looked up from germline, CDR1 is SQVTM and CDR2 is ANQGSEA.

This sequence joins TRBV3-1 and TRBJ2-7, with D possibly matching TRBD2 (6 bases). CDR1 and CDR2 (germline): LGHDT, YNNKEL (reference sequence). V lost 4 bases and J lost 5, with 15 bases in between. The CDR3 loop spans 14 amino acids. CDR3 DNA: TGTGCCAGCAGCCTCCCGGGACTTATGAACGAGCAGTACTTC. Translated: CASSLPGLMNEQYF.

Of note for this clonotype: One junction end disagrees with the germline gene, perhaps due to a read error. This chain joins TRBV6-1 and TRBJ1-4, with D possibly TRBD1 on 5 matching bases. Germline V CDR1 and CDR2: MNHNS, SASEGT. This CDR3 spans 14 amino acids. The CDR3 reads CASTVSGVNEKLFF. The CDR3 DNA is TGCGCCAGCACGGTTTCGGGGGTTAATGAAAAACTGTTTTTT.